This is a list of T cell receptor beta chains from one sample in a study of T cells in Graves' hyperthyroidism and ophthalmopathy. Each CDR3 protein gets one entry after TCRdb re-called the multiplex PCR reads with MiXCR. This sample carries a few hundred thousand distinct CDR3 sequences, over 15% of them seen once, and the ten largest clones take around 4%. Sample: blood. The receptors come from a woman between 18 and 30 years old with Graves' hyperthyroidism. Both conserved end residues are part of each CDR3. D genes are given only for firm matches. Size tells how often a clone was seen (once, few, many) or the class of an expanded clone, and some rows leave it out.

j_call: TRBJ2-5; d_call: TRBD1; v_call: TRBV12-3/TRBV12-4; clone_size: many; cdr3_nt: TGTGCCAGCAGTTTGGGACAGGCCGAGACCCAGTACTTC; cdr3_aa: CASSLGQAETQYF
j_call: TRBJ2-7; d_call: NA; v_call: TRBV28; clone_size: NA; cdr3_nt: TGTGCCAGCAGTTTATGGCAGGGGACTGGGGAGCAGCACTTC; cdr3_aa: CASSLWQGTGEQHF
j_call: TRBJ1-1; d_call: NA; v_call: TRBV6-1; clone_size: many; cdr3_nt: TGTGCCAGCTGCGAGACAATGGGTGGAGCTTTCTTT; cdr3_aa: CASCETMGGAFF
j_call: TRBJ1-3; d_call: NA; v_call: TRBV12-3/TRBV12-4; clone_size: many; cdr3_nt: TGTGCCAGCAGTTCGTCTAGGGGGATCCTGAGGCACTCTGGAAACACCATATATTTT; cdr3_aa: CASSSSRGILRHSGNTIYF
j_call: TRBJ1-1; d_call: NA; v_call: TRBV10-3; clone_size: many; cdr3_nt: TGTGCCATCAGTGAGTCGCAAAGAAACACTGGAGCTTTCTTT; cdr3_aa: CAISESQRNTGAFF
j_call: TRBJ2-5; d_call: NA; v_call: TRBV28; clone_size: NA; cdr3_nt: TGTTCCAGCACGGGGGAGACCCAGTACTTC; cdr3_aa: CSSTGETQYF
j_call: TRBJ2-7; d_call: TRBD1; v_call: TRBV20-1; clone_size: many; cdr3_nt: TGCAGCCTAGAGAAGAGGGACAGGGGGGTTTACGAGCAGTACTTC; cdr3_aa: CSLEKRDRGVYEQYF
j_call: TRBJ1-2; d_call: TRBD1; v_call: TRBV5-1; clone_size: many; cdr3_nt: TGCGCCAGCAGCTTGGCCGCCGGGACAGGCTATGGCTACACCTTC; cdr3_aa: CASSLAAGTGYGYTF
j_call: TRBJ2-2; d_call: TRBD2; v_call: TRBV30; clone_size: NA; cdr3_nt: TGTGCCTGGAGCAGGGGACTAGCGGGGGACACCGGGGAGCTGTTTTTT; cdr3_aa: CAWSRGLAGDTGELFF
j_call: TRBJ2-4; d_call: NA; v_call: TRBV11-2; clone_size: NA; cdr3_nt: TGTGCCAGCAGCTTAAGGCTAGCCAAAAACATTCAGTACTTC; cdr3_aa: CASSLRLAKNIQYF
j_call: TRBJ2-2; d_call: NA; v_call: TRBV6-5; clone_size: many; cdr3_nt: TGTGCCAGCAGTTACTTTCGAATCGAGGGAACGGGCGGGGAGCTGTTTTTT; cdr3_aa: CASSYFRIEGTGGELFF
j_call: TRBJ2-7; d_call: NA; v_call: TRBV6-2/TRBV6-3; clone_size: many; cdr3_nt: TGTGCCAGCAGTTCCAGGACCAAGAGGGAGCAGTACTTC; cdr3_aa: CASSSRTKREQYF
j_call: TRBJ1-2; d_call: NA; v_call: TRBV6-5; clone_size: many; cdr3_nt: TGTGCCAGCAGTTATAGGGAGTCAGCTAACTATGGCTACACCTTC; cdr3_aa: CASSYRESANYGYTF
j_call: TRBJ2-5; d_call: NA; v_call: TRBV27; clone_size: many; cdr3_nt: TGTGCCAGCGGCCCATTTCCTGGGGAAGAGACCCAGTACTTC; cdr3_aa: CASGPFPGEETQYF
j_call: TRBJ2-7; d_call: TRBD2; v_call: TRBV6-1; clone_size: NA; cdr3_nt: TGTGCCAGCGACCAAGCGGGGGATAGCTTCTCCTACGATCAGTACTTC; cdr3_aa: CASDQAGDSFSYDQYF
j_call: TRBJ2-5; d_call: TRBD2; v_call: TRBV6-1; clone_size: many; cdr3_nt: TGTGCCAGCACCCAGCGGGGGTACCAAGAGACCCAGTACTTC; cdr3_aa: CASTQRGYQETQYF
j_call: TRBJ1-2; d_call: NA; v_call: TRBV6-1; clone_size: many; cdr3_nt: TGTGCCAGCAGTGAAGTGGCGGCCTATGGCTACACCTTC; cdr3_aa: CASSEVAAYGYTF
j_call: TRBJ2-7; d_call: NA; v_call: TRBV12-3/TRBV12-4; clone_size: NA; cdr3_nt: TGTGCCAGCAGTCCATCCCCGGCAGGCGGCTACGAGCAGTACTTC; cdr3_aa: CASSPSPAGGYEQYF
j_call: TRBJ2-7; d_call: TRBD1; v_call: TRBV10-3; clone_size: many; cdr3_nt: TGTGCCATTTCGGACAGGAAAGCCTACGAGCAGTACTTC; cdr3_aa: CAISDRKAYEQYF
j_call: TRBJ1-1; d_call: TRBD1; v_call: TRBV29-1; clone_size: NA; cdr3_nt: TGCAGCGCCGCTACGGGACAGGGACGCCTGAACACTGAAGCTTTCTTT; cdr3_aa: CSAATGQGRLNTEAFF
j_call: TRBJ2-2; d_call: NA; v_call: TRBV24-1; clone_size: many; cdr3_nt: TGTGCCACCAGTGATCCGGATGGGTACACCGGGGAGCTGTTTTTT; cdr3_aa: CATSDPDGYTGELFF
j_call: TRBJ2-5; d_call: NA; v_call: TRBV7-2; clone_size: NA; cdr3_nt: TGTGCCAGCAGCGCAGTATACGAAGAGACCCAGTACTTC; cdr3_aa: CASSAVYEETQYF
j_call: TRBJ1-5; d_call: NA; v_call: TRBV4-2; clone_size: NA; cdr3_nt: TGTGCCAGCAGCCCGAGAGGGGAATGGGGCAATCAGCCCCAGCATTTT; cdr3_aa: CASSPRGEWGNQPQHF
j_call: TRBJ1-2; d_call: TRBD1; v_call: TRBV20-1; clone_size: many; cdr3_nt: TGCAGTGCTAGAGAATTTACAGGGGGCTATGGCTACACCTTC; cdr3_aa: CSAREFTGGYGYTF
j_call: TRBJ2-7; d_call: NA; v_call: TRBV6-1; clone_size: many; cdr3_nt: TGTGCCAGCAGTGATTACGACGAGCAGTACTTC; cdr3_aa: CASSDYDEQYF
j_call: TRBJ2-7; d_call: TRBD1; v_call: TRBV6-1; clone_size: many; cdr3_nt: TGTGCCAGCAGTGTAGGGGACAGCTCCTACGAGCAGTACTTC; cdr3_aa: CASSVGDSSYEQYF
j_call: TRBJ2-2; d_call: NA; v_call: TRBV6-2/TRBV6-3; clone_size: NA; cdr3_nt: TGTGCCAGCAGTTTATGGGGGCAAGGTAGCACCGGGGAGCTGTTTTTT; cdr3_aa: CASSLWGQGSTGELFF
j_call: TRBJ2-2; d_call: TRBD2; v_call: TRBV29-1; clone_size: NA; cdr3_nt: TGCAGCGTAGCCTGGACTAGCGGGGGTATCACCGGGGAGCTGTTTTTT; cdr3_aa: CSVAWTSGGITGELFF
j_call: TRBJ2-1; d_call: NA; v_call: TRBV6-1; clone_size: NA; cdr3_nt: TGTGCCAGCACGAACTACAATGAGCAGTTCTTC; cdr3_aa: CASTNYNEQFF
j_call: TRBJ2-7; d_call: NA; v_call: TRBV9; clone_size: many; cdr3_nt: TGTGCCAGCAGCGTAGAATGGTCGGCGGGGGCATACGAGCAGTACTTC; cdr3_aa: CASSVEWSAGAYEQYF
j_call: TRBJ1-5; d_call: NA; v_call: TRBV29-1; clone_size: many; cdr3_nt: TGCAGCGTTGAAGATTTGACCGATAATAGCAATCAGCCCCAGCATTTT; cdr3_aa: CSVEDLTDNSNQPQHF
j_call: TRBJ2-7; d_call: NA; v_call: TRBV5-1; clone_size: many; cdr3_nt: TGCGCCAGCAGCTTGGAATCAGGAGCAATCTACGAGCAGTACTTC; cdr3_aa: CASSLESGAIYEQYF
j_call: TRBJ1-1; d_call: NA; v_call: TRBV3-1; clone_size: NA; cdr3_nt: TGTGCCAGCACCCAGGGGCGATCCCCTGAAGCTTTCTTT; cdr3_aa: CASTQGRSPEAFF
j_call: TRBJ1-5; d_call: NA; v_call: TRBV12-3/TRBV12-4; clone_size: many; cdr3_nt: TGTGCCAGCAGTTTTTCCAGGGCTAGCAATCAGCCCCAGCATTTT; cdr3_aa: CASSFSRASNQPQHF
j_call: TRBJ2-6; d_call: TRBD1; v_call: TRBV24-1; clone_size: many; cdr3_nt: TGTGCCACGGGACAGGGGGCAACTGGGGCCAACGTCCTGACTTTC; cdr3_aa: CATGQGATGANVLTF
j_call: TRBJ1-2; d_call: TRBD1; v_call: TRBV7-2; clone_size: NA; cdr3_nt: TGTGCCAGCACCCAGCGCGGGACAGCAAACTATGGCTACACCTTC; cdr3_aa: CASTQRGTANYGYTF
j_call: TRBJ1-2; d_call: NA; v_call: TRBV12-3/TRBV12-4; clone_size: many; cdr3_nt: TGTGCCAGCAGCACCCGTCTTAGCTATGGCTACACCTTC; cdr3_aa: CASSTRLSYGYTF
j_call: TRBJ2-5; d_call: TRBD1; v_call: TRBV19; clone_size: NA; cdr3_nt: TGTGCCAGTAGTGTACTTGGACAGGGGGCTTTGGTGGCCCAGTACTTC; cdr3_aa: CASSVLGQGALVAQYF
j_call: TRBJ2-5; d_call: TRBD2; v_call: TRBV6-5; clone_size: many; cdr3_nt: TGTGCCAGCAGCCGCAACCTACTAGCGGGCCAAGAGACCCAGTACTTC; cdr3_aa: CASSRNLLAGQETQYF
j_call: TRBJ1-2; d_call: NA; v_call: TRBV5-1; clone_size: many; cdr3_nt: TGCGCCAGCAGCCCGGGACCGAATGGAGGTGGCTACACCTTC; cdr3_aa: CASSPGPNGGGYTF
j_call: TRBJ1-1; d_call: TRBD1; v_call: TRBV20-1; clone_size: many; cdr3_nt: TGCAGTGCTGGAGACAGGGGGAACACTGAAGCTTTCTTT; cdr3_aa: CSAGDRGNTEAFF
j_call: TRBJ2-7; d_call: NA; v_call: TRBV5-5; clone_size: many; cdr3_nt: TGTGCCAGCAGCTTGACCGGGATCGAGCAGTACTTC; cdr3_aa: CASSLTGIEQYF
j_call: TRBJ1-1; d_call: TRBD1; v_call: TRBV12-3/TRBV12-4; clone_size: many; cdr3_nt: TGTGCCAGCAGTCACGGACAGGGGACAACTGAAGCTTTCTTT; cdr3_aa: CASSHGQGTTEAFF
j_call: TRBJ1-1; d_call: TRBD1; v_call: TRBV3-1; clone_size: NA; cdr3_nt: TGTGCCAGCAGCAGATTTGACAGGGGGCTATCTGAAGCTTTCTTT; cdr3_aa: CASSRFDRGLSEAFF
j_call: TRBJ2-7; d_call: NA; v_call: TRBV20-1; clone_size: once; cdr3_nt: TGCAGTGCCCTAGATACAATCTCCTACGAGCAGTACTTC; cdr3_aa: CSALDTISYEQYF